The 20 T cell receptor beta chains presented below share a single source sample, sequenced in a study of T cell responses to AZD1222 COVID-19 vaccine. Profiled with immunoSEQ multiplex PCR; TCRdb holds only in-frame clones, not every one. The sample contains approximately 67,000 clones, 84% of which appear only once. This specimen consisted of peripheral blood, obtained on day 0 of AZD1222 vaccination. Source of these receptors: an adult in good health.

CDR3 DNA: TGTGCCAGCAGTTACTTCTTGAACACTGAAGCTTTCTTT. Its translation: CASSYFLNTEAFF. The chain has TRBV6-5 and TRBJ1-1; no reliable D call. The germline CDR1 and CDR2 sequences are MNHEY and SVGAGI. The CDR3 is 13 amino acids. With 1 base removed from V and 0 bases from J, the gap between germline ends came to 3 bases.

This rearrangement joins TRBV28 to TRBJ2-3; D ambiguous. Germline CDR1 and CDR2: MDHEN and SYDVKM. V lost 7 bases and J 6 bases, leaving 11 bases between the germline ends. The CDR3 extends over 12 amino acids. In nucleotides, the CDR3 is TGTGCCAGCACCTCACCTCCCGATACGCAGTATTTT. Protein product: CASTSPPDTQYF.

The chain uses TRBV7-2 and TRBJ1-4; 11 bases agree with TRBD1. The CDR3 loop spans 15 amino acids. Trimming at V came to 5 bases and at J to 6 bases, leaving 5 bases not matched to a gene. Germline CDR1 and CDR2: SGHTA and FQGNSA. The CDR3 sequence is CASSPSDRGHEKLFF. CDR3 DNA: TGTGCCAGCAGCCCCTCGGACAGGGGGCATGAAAAACTGTTTTTT.

V gene TRBV6-6 combines with J gene TRBJ1-1; D unclear. The CDR3 totals 14 residues. From germline, CDR1 is MNHNY and CDR2 SVGAGI (reference sequence). Trimming removed 2 bases from V and 0 bases from J, with 7 bases in between. CDR3 DNA sequence: TGTGCCAGCAGTTACAGGGAGATGAACACTGAAGCTTTCTTT. Residues: CASSYREMNTEAFF.

The chain links TRBV28 to TRBJ1-1; D possibly corresponds to TRBD1 (6 bases). Trimming took off 2 bases at V and 6 bases at J, with 16 bases between the two ends. Germline V lookup: CDR1 MDHEN, CDR2 SYDVKM. CDR3 length: 15 residues. The CDR3 DNA is TGTGCCAGCAGTTTACCGGGACACCGACGCCCTGAAGCTTTCTTT. Its translation is CASSLPGHRRPEAFF.

The chain carries TRBV5-4 and TRBJ1-2; 7 bases line up with TRBD1. V dropped 7 bases and J dropped 4; count of bases not matched to a gene: 10. CDR3 length equals 14 residues. CDR1 and CDR2 (germline): SGHNT, YYREEE (reference sequence). The chain's CDR3 is CASGPGTDLYGYTF. In DNA, the CDR3 is TGTGCCAGCGGACCCGGGACAGACCTCTATGGCTACACCTTC.

The chain recombines TRBV4-2 with TRBJ1-6; no reliable D call. Germline V lookup: CDR1 LGHNA, CDR2 YNFKEQ. V gave up 7 bases and J gave up 0 bases, with 13 bases separating them. This CDR3 comprises 16 residues. DNA for the CDR3: TGTGCCAGCAACGGGCTTCCGAGCTCCTATAATTCACCCCTCCACTTT. The encoded protein is CASNGLPSSYNSPLHF.

J is TRBJ2-3 and V is TRBV4-2; TRBD1 might be the D (5 bases). The germline V and J ends were trimmed by 3 bases and 1 base, with 11 bases remaining between them. Per germline, CDR1 LGHNA and CDR2 YNFKEQ. The CDR3 is 15 residues long. CDR3 in amino acids: CASSQQGFGTDTQYF. CDR3 sequence (DNA): TGTGCCAGCAGCCAGCAGGGATTCGGCACAGATACGCAGTATTTT.

This chain uses TRBV27 with TRBJ2-1; a possible D gene is TRBD2 (6 bases). CDR1 is MNHEY, CDR2 SMNVEV, per germline (reference sequence). Trimming removed 3 bases from V and 6 bases from J, with 12 bases in between. The CDR3 sequence is 14 residues long. The CDR3 loop is CASSLRGTPNEQFF. CDR3 coding DNA: TGTGCCAGCAGTTTGCGCGGGACCCCCAATGAGCAGTTCTTC.

This rearrangement joins TRBV29-1 to TRBJ1-1, with no clear D. This CDR3 comprises 13 residues. CDR1 and CDR2 (germline): SQVTM, ANQGSEA. Trimming cost V 3 bases and J 0 bases, with 8 bases left between them. The CDR3 is CSVEVQVNTEAFF. In DNA form, the CDR3 reads TGCAGCGTTGAGGTGCAGGTGAACACTGAAGCTTTCTTT. Combining the CDR3 with reference TRBV29-1 and TRBJ1-1 gives the whole variable domain SAVISQKPSRDICQRGTSLTIQCQVDSQVTMMFWYRQQPGQSLTLIATANQGSEATYESGFVIDKFPISRPNLTFSTLTVSNMSPEDSSIYLCSVEVQVNTEAFFGQGTRLTVV.

The rearrangement links TRBV19 to TRBJ2-7; TRBD2 might be the D (5 bases). Germline V lookup: CDR1 LNHDA, CDR2 SQIVND (reference sequence). Trimming removed 3 bases at V and 2 bases at J, with 8 bases between. The CDR3 loop spans 13 amino acids. CDR3 coding DNA: TGTGCCAGTAGTATTCTGGGAGCCTACGAGCAGTACTTC. It translates to CASSILGAYEQYF.

This chain links TRBV6-5 with TRBJ2-1; no firm D call. There are 15 residues in the CDR3. Between the trimmed V and J ends, which lost 8 bases and 5 bases, there was a span of 19 bases. The germline CDR1 and CDR2 sequences are MNHEY and SVGAGI. The CDR3 loop is CASRFSAGYDNEQFF. CDR3 nucleotide sequence: TGTGCCAGCCGCTTCAGTGCAGGATACGACAATGAGCAGTTCTTC.

This chain connects TRBV13 to TRBJ1-1; D is perhaps TRBD1 (5 bases). The V end was cut by 5 bases, the J end by 4 bases, with 20 bases between. CDR1 and CDR2 from the germline V gene are PRHDT and FYEKMQ (reference sequence). CDR3 size: 16 residues. The CDR3 sequence is CASSPSLEGGTTEAFF. The CDR3 DNA sequence: TGTGCCAGCAGCCCCAGCTTGGAGGGAGGGACCACTGAAGCTTTCTTT.

This clone appeared once. The chain links TRBV28 to TRBJ1-2, with no clear D. Germline V gene lookup returns CDR1 MDHEN and CDR2 SYDVKM. The CDR3 sequence is 12 residues long. Trimming took 2 bases from V and 4 from J, leaving 5 bases between them. DNA of the CDR3: TGTGCCAGCAGTTTACCAGGCTATGGCTACACCTTC. As protein: CASSLPGYGYTF.

The chain has TRBV14 and TRBJ1-2; D remains ambiguous. V lost 5 bases to trimming and J lost 4 bases, with 14 bases between them. The CDR3 has 14 residues. Germline V lookup: CDR1 SGHDN, CDR2 FVKESK. CDR3 sequence (DNA): TGTGCCAGCAGCGAAATACTATCTCCCTATGGCTACACCTTC. Its translation is CASSEILSPYGYTF.

The chain has TRBV19 and TRBJ1-6, with 8 bases fitting TRBD1. Germline trimming cut 3 bases from V and 10 bases from J; bases unmatched to any gene: 8. The CDR3 is 15 residues long. CDR1 LNHDA and CDR2 SQIVND come from the germline V gene (reference sequence). The CDR3 is CASSIQTGDGSPLHF. Written as DNA, the CDR3 is TGTGCCAGTAGTATCCAGACAGGGGATGGATCACCCCTCCACTTT.

This clone came up a few times. This chain joins TRBV27 and TRBJ2-1, with 9 positions matching TRBD2. V shed 2 bases, J shed 7 bases, and the junction held 6 bases outside the gene matches. Per the germline V gene, CDR1 is MNHEY and CDR2 is SMNVEV (reference sequence). This CDR3 is 15 amino acids long. In DNA, the CDR3 is TGTGCCAGCAGTTTAGCTAGCGGGGTGGGTAATGAGCAGTTCTTC. Encoded protein: CASSLASGVGNEQFF.

The rearrangement links TRBV30 to TRBJ1-6; weak D call: TRBD1 (5 bases). Germline V gene sequence: CDR1 GTSNPN, CDR2 SVGIG (reference sequence). The V end was cut by 0 bases, the J end by 8 bases, with 14 bases between. The CDR3 spans 15 residues. CDR3: CAWSVTRTHHSPLHF. The CDR3 DNA reads as TGTGCCTGGAGTGTAACCAGGACACATCATTCACCCCTCCACTTT.

In this sample, this clone turned up once. The rearrangement links TRBV19 to TRBJ1-3; D not resolved. This CDR3 is 15 amino acids long. Deletions cut 6 bases from V and 0 bases from J, with 12 bases between. CDR1 and CDR2 from the germline V gene are LNHDA and SQIVND (reference sequence). The CDR3 sequence: CASSTRPSSGNTIYF. The CDR3 DNA reads as TGTGCCAGTAGCACTAGACCAAGCTCTGGAAACACCATATATTTT.

This clone was counted once. The chain combines TRBV7-9 with TRBJ1-6; D is uncertain. This CDR3 is built from 16 residues. CDR1 SEHNR and CDR2 FQNEAQ come from the germline V gene (reference sequence). The V end lost 5 bases, the J end lost 1 base, and 12 bases lay between the germline ends. The CDR3 sequence: CASSPTSGSYNSPLHF. The DNA for the CDR3 is TGTGCCAGCAGCCCTACTTCGGGTTCCTATAATTCACCCCTCCACTTT.